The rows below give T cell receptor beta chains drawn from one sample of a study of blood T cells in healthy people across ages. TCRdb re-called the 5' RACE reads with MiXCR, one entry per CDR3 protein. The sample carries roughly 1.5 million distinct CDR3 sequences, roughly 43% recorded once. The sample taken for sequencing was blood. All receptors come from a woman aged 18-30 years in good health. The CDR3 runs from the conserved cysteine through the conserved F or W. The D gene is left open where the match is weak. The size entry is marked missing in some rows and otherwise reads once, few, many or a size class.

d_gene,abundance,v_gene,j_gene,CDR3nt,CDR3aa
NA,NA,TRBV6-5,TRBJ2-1,TGTGCCAGCAGGCGGGGACAATTGGCCAATGAGCAGTTCTTC,CASRRGQLANEQFF
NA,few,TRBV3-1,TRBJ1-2,TGTGCCAGCAGCCAAGACAGGGTTTCAGCTGGCTACACCTTC,CASSQDRVSAGYTF
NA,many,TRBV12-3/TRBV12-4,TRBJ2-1,TGTGCCAGCAGTCCGGACCTTAGCTCCTACAATGAGCAGTTCTTC,CASSPDLSSYNEQFF
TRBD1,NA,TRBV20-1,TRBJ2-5,TGCGGTGCTAGAGCGGACAGGGGGGACGAGACCCAGTACTTC,CGARADRGDETQYF
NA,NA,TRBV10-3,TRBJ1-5,TGTGCCATCAGTGAGTTAGAGCGGGAGCCCCAGCATTTT,CAISELEREPQHF
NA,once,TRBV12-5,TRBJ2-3,TGTGCTAGTGGTTTGGTAACACCCGCTACGAAGTTAAGCACAGATACGCAGTATTTT,CASGLVTPATKLSTDTQYF
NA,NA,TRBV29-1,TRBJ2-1,TGCAGCGTCGGGAGTTCACATTACAATGAGCAGTTCTTC,CSVGSSHYNEQFF
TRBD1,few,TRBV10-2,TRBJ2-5,TGCGCCAGCAGTTCGGACAGGGGGGGGCTACAAGAGACCCAGTACTTC,CASSSDRGGLQETQYF
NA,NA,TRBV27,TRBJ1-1,TGTGCCAGCAGTTTTAGCAGAGGCGGTGCTGAAGCTTTCTTT,CASSFSRGGAEAFF
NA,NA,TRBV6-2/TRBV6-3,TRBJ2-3,TGTGCCAGCAGTTCGCTCGGTGGACAAAATACGCAGTATTTT,CASSSLGGQNTQYF
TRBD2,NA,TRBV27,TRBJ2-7,TGTGCCAGCAGTTTAGCCCCCGGGACTAGCGGGTCAGGCGAGCAGTACTTC,CASSLAPGTSGSGEQYF
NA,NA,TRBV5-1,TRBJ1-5,TGCGCCAGCAGCGATGGAGGGGGGACCGGGCCCCAGCATTTT,CASSDGGGTGPQHF
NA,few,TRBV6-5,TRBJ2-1,TGTGCCAGCCGTCCTGGTGGGGCGAATGAGCAGTTCTTC,CASRPGGANEQFF
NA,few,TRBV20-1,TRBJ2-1,TGCAGTGCTCCTCAGATCCAATCCGTCGATGAGCAGTTCTTC,CSAPQIQSVDEQFF
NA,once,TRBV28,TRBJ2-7,TGTGCTCAGCAGCGAAGAGGGGAAGAGCAGTACTTC,CAQQRRGEEQYF
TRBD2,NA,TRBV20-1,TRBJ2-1,TGCAGTGCTAGAGATAGGCCTAGCGGGAGGACTGAGCAGTTCTTC,CSARDRPSGRTEQFF
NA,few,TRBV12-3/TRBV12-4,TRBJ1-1,TGTGCCAGCAGCCCTAGCTACGTCCGTGAAGCTTTCTTT,CASSPSYVREAFF
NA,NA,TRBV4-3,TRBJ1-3,TGCGCCAGCAGCCAAGACCTACAGAGGCGAAACACCATATATTTT,CASSQDLQRRNTIYF
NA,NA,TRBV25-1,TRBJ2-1,TGTGCCAGCAGAATTGTGCCTACCAGGAGCTCCTACAATGAGCAGTTCTTC,CASRIVPTRSSYNEQFF
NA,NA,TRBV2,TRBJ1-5,TGTGCCAGCAGTGAAAAGATGGGTTGGACCCAGCATTTT,CASSEKMGWTQHF
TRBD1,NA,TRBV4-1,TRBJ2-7,TGCGCCAGCAGCCAAGAATCTCAAGACAGGGGGTCCTACGAGCAGTACTTC,CASSQESQDRGSYEQYF
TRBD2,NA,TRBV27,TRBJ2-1,TGTGCCAGCAGTTTAGTTTCCGCGGGAGGGGGGTCCTACAATGAGCAGTTCTTC,CASSLVSAGGGSYNEQFF
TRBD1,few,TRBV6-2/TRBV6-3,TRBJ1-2,TGTGCCAGCAGAAGGACAGGGAAGCATGGCTACACCTTC,CASRRTGKHGYTF
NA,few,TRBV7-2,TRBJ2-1,TGTGCCAGCAGCTTAGAGAGAGCACGACGATTCCCACACAATGAGCAGTTCTTC,CASSLERARRFPHNEQFF
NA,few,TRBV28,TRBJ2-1,TGTGCCAGCAGTTTAAACTATAACTCCTACAATGAGCAGTTCTTC,CASSLNYNSYNEQFF
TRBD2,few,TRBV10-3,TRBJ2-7,TGTGCCACTCGGGGAGGGGTCTACAATGAGCAGTACTTC,CATRGGVYNEQYF
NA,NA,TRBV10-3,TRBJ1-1,TGTGCCATCAACTTGACAGGCCTTGAAGCTTTCTTT,CAINLTGLEAFF
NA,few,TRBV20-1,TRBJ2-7,TGCAGTGCTAGAGATCTGCGTTTGCCCTACGAGCAGTACTTC,CSARDLRLPYEQYF
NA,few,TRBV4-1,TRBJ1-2,TGCGCCAGCAGCTCATACCAGGGGATCAACTATGGCTACACCTTC,CASSSYQGINYGYTF
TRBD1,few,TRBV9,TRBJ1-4,TGTGCCAGCGGTCAGGGGGATGAAAAACTGTTTTTT,CASGQGDEKLFF
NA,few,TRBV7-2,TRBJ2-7,TGTGCCAGCAGCCAAGTCCCCTTCGCCGAGCAGTACTTC,CASSQVPFAEQYF